Below, 5 T cell receptor beta chains from the same sample are listed, as sequenced in a study of T-cell memory formation after mild COVID-19 listed by TCRdb under 2021. The library was produced with 5' RACE. The run used an Illumina NovaSeq 6000. The raw public data were reprocessed by TCRdb itself: fastp quality trimming at Q25, MiXCR clonotype calling, in-frame beta chains only. Identical CDR3 proteins give one entry, which carries the most common genes and DNA. This sample comprises about 240,000 distinct CDR3 sequences, more than 8% of them detected only once. The ten largest clones represent around 23% of the sample. The specimen was PBMCs or a T cell subset sorted from them (not recorded which). The receptors here all came from a man aged 18 to 30 who had mild COVID-19 (a few samples of this study predate the infection). The sample titles of this study are shuffled in the database, so cell type and time point are left out; the donor was told from shared clones.

The chain links TRBV7-9 to TRBJ1-2; D remains ambiguous. V lost 6 bases to trimming and J lost 4 bases, with 15 bases between them. CDR3 length: 14 residues. Germline CDR1 is SEHNR and CDR2 is FQNEAQ (reference sequence). CDR3 coding DNA: TGTGCCAGCAGAGGCCAGGTTCCCCCCTATGGCTACACCTTC. It yields the protein CASRGQVPPYGYTF.

This clonotype was detected only a few times. This rearrangement joins TRBV6-4 to TRBJ1-1; D is perhaps TRBD1 (6 bases). V lost 0 bases to trimming and J lost 4 bases, with 9 bases between them. Germline loops: CDR1 MRHNA, CDR2 SNTAGT. This CDR3 has 14 amino acids. Written as DNA, the CDR3 is TGTGCCAGCAGTGACTCGACAGGAGCCACTGAAGCTTTCTTT. Translated: CASSDSTGATEAFF.

The chain uses TRBV5-1 and TRBJ2-1; D uncertain. The length of the CDR3 is 12 residues. Per germline, CDR1 SGHRS and CDR2 YFSETQ. V lost 2 bases and J lost 10, with 10 bases in between. The DNA for the CDR3 is TGCGCCAGCAGCTTACCAACTTGGGAGCAGTTCTTC. Translated: CASSLPTWEQFF.

The chain uses TRBV20-1 and TRBJ2-5; D is possibly TRBD1 (5 bases). The germline V gene has CDR1 DFQATT and CDR2 SNEGSKA (reference sequence). The CDR3 extends over 14 amino acids. Deletions cut 5 bases from V and 5 bases from J, with 18 bases between. The CDR3 region has the DNA TGCAGTGCTCCCGCCACAGGTGGTGGGGAGACCCAGTACTTC. It codes for CSAPATGGGETQYF.

J is TRBJ1-1 and V is TRBV2; maybe TRBD1 (5 bases). Trimming removed 9 bases at V and 3 bases at J, with 11 bases between. Germline CDR1 and CDR2: SNHLY and FYNNEI. The length of the CDR3 is 12 residues. CDR3 sequence reads: CASGARHTEAFF. CDR3 nucleotides: TGTGCCAGTGGGGCAAGGCACACTGAAGCTTTCTTT.